This TCR beta chain was sequenced for a study of blood T cells in healthy people across ages. CDR1 and CDR2 (germline): MGHDK, SYGVNS. With 7 bases removed from V and 1 base from J, the gap between germline ends came to 7 bases. CDR3 size: 12 residues. A second PCR, run for about 7 to 11 cycles, used a sample-barcoded 5' primer plus a J-beta primer mix. Sequencing yielded, for each sample, at least 2.5 million paired-end reads carrying CDR3. TCRdb ran MiXCR on the 5' RACE reads and lists one entry per CDR3 protein. The repertoire holds about 640,000 distinct CDR3 sequences, with 58% as singletons. The source of this sequence is a man between 60 and 70 years old in good health. The specimen sequenced was blood. V and J are TRBV25-1 and TRBJ1-1, with D uncertain. This chain's CDR3 is CASTPGNTEAFF. In nucleotides, the CDR3 is TGTGCCAGCACCCCAGGGAACACTGAAGCTTTCTTT.